The clone carrying this T cell receptor (beta chain) occurred many times. Antigen unknown. Until they underwent thyroid surgery, no patient had received any treatment. This sample is drawn from a study of metastatic and nonmetastatic thyroid tumors. In the study overall: The comparison covered peripheral blood and tumor or nodule tissue in malignant and benign thyroid patients.

As originally analysed: Clinicopathological groups of papillary thyroid cancer showed CDR3 differences that were used to build a distant-metastasis classifier. MiXCR reprocessed the PCR reads for TCRdb. TCRdb, rather than the study authors, made the V and J calls. Counted here are approximately 30,000 clones, under 20% occurring once; the ten biggest clones make up 6.5% to 8.5%. Germline assignment: CDR1 MNHEY and CDR2 SMNVEV (reference sequence). There are 14 residues in the CDR3. Trimming at V came to 5 bases and at J to 4 bases, leaving 4 bases not matched to a gene. Study-level findings and limits: The study reportedly found significantly higher TCR beta diversity in malignant thyroid tumors than benign nodules, in blood and tumor.

V and J are TRBV27 and TRBJ1-4; TRBD1 agrees at 7 bases. Sequences were obtained from blood. The clonotype comes from a female donor with papillary thyroid cancer or a benign thyroid nodule (not recorded which). Some clones in this sample may be carry-over from other donors' samples. The CDR3 region is CASSQDRNNEKLFF. The CDR3 region has the DNA TGTGCCAGCAGTCAGGACAGGAATAATGAAAAACTGTTTTTT.